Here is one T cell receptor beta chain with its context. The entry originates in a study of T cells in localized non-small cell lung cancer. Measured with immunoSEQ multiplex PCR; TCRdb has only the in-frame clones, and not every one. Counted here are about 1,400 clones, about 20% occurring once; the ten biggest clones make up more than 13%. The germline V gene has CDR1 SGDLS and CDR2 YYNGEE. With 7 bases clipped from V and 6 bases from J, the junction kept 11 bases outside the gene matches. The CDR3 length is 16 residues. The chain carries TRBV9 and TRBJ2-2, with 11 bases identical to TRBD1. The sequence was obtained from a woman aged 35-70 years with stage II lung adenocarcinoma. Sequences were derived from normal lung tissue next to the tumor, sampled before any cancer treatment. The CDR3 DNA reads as TGTGCCAGCTCCGACCCAGGACAGGGGGCGCCCGGGGAGCTGTTTTTT. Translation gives CASSDPGQGAPGELFF. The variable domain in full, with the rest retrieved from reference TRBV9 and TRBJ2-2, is DSGVTQTPKHLITATGQRVTLRCSPRSGDLSVYWYQQSLDQGLQFLIQYYNGEERAKGNILERFSAQQFPDLHSELNLSSLELGDSALYFCASSDPGQGAPGELFFGEGSRLTVL.